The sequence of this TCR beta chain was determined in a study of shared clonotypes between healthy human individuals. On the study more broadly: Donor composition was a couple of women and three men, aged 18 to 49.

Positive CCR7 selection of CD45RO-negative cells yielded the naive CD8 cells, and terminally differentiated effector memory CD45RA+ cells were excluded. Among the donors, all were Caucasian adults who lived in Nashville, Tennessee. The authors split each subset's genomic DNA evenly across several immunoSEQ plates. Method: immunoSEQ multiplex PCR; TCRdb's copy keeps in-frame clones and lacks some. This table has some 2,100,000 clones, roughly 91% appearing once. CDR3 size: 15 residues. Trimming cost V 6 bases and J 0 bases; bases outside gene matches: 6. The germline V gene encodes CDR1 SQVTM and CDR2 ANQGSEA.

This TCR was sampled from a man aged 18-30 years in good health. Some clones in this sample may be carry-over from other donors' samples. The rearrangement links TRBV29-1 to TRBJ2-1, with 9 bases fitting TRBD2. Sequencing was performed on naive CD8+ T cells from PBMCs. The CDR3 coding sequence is TGCAGCGTAACTAGCGGGTGGAGCTCCTACAATGAGCAGTTCTTC. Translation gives CSVTSGWSSYNEQFF.